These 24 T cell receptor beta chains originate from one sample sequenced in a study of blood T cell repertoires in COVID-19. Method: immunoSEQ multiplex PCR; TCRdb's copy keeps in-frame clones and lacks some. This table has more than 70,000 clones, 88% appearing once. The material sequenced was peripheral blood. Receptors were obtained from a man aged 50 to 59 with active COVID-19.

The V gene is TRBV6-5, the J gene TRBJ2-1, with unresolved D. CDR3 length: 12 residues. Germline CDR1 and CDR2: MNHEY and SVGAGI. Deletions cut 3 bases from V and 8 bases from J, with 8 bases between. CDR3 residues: CASSYGPDEQFF. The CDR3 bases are TGTGCCAGCAGTTATGGGCCCGATGAGCAGTTCTTC.

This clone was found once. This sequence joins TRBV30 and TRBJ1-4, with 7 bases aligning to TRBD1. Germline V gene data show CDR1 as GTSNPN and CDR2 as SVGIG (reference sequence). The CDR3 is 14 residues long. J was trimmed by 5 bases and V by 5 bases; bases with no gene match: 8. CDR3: CAWAPTGTNEKLFF. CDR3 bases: TGTGCCTGGGCTCCGACAGGGACGAATGAAAAACTGTTTTTT. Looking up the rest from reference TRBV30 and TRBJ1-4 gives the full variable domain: SQTIHQWPATLVQPVGSPLSLECTVEGTSNPNLYWYRQAAGRGLQLLFYSVGIGQISSEVPQNLSASRPQDRQFILSSKKLLLSDSGFYLCAWAPTGTNEKLFFGSGTQLSVL.

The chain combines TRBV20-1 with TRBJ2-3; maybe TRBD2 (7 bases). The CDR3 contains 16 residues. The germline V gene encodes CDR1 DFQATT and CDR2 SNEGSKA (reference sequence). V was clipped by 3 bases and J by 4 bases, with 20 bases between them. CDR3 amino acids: CSASPFLRGRADTQYF. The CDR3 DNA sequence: TGCAGTGCTAGTCCTTTTTTGAGGGGGAGGGCAGATACGCAGTATTTT.

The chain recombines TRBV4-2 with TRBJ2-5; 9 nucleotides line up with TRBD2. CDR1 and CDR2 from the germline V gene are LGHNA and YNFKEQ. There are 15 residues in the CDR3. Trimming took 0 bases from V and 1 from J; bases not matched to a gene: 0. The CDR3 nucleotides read TGTGCCAGCAGCCAAGAGACTAGCGGCCAAGAGACCCAGTACTTC. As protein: CASSQETSGQETQYF.

Written as DNA, the CDR3 is TGTGCCAGCAGTTTCGGTGGGGGCCGCTACGAGCAGTACTTC. This translates into CASSFGGGRYEQYF. This sequence joins TRBV28 and TRBJ2-7, with D tentatively TRBD1 (6 bases). CDR1 is MDHEN and CDR2 is SYDVKM in the germline V gene. This CDR3 spans 14 amino acids. Trimming removed 3 bases from V and 3 bases from J, with 12 bases in between.

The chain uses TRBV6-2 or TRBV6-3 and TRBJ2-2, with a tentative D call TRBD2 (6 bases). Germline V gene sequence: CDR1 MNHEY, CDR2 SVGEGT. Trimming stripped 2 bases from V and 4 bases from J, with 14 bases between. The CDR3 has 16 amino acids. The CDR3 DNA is TGTGCCAGCAGTTACCTACTAGCCGAGAGCACCGGGGAGCTGTTTTTT. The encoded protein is CASSYLLAESTGELFF.

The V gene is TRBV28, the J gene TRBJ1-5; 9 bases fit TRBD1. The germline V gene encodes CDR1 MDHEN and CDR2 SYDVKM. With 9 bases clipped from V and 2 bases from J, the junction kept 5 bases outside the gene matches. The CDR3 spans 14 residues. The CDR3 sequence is CASSRQGGNQPQHF. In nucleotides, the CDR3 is TGTGCCAGTTCTCGACAGGGGGGCAATCAGCCCCAGCATTTT.

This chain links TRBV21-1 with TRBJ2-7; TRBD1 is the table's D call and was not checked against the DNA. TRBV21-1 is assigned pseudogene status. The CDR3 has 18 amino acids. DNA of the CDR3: TGTGCCAGCAGCAAAAAAATTAGGAGGGGGCGCCAAAGTAACGAGCAGTACTTC. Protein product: CASSKKIRRGRQSNEQYF.

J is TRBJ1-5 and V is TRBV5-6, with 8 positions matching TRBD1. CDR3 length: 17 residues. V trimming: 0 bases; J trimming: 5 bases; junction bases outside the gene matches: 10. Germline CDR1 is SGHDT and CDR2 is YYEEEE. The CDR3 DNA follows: TGTGCCAGCAGCTTGGCGGCAGAGCAGACAGGGGATCAGCCCCAGCATTTT. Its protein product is CASSLAAEQTGDQPQHF. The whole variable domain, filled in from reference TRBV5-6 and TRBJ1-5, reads DAGVTQSPTHLIKTRGQQVTLRCSPKSGHDTVSWYQQALGQGPQFIFQYYEEEERQRGNFPDRFSGHQFPNYSSELNVNALLLGDSALYLCASSLAAEQTGDQPQHFGDGTRLSIL.

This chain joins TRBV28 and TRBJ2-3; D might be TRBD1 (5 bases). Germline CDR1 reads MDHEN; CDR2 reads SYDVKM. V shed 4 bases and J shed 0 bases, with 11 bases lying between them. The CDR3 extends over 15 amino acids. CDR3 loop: CASSSGYGSTDTQYF. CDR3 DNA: TGTGCCAGCAGTTCAGGGTATGGGAGCACAGATACGCAGTATTTT.

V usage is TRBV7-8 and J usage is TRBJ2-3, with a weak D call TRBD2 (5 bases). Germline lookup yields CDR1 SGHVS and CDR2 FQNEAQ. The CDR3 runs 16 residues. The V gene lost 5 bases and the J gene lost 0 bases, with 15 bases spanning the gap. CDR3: CASSHLGLASTDTQYF. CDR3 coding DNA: TGTGCCAGCAGCCATCTCGGACTGGCTAGCACAGATACGCAGTATTTT.

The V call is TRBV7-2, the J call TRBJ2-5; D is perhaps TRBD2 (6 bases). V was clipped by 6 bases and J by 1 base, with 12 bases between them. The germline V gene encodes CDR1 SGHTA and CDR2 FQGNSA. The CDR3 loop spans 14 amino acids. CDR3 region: CASRSSSVQETQYF. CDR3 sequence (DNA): TGTGCCAGCAGATCCTCTAGCGTCCAAGAGACCCAGTACTTC.

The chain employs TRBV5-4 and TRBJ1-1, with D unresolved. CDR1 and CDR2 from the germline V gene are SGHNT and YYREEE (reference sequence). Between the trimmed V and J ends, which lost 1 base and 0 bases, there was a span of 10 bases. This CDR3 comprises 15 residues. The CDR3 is CASSLLSQMNTEAFF. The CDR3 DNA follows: TGTGCCAGCAGCTTGCTCTCCCAGATGAACACTGAAGCTTTCTTT.

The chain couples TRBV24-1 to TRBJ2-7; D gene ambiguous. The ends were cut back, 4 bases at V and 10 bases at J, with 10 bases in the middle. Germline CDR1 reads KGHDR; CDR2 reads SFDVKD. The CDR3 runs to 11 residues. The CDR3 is CATSDPVKQYF. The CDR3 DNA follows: TGTGCCACCAGTGACCCGGTCAAACAGTACTTC.

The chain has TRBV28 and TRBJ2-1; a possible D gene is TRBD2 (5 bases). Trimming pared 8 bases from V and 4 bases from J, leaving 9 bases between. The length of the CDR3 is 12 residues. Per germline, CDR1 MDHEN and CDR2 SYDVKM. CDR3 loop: CASGEKYNEQFF. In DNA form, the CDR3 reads TGTGCCAGCGGGGAGAAGTACAATGAGCAGTTCTTC.

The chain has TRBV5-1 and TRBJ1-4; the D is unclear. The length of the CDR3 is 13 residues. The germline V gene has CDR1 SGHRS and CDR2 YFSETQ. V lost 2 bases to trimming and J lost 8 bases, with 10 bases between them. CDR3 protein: CASSLKLKEKLFF. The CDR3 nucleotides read TGCGCCAGCAGCTTAAAACTGAAGGAAAAACTGTTTTTT.

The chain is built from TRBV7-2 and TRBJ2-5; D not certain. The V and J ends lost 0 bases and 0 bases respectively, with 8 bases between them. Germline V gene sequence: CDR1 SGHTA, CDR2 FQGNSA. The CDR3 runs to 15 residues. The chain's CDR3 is CASSLARRYQETQYF. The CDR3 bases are TGTGCCAGCAGCTTAGCTCGCAGATACCAAGAGACCCAGTACTTC.

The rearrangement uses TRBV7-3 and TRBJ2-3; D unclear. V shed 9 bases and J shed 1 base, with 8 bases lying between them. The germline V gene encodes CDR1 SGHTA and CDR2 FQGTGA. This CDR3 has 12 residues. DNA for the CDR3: TGTGCCAGTGCGGCGGGCACAGATACGCAGTATTTT. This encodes CASAAGTDTQYF.

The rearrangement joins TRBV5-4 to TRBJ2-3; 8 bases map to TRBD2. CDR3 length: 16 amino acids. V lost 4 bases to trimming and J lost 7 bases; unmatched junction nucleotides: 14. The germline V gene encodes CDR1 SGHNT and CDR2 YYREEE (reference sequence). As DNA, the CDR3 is TGTGCCAGCAGCCTAGTGTCCCGGGGGGGCCGGAATACGCAGTATTTT. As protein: CASSLVSRGGRNTQYF.

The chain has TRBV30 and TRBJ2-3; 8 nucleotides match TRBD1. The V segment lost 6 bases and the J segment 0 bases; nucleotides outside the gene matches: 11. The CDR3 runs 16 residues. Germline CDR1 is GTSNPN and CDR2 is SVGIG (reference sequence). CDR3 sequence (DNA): TGTGCCTGTTCCTTCCGACAGGGGCGTAGCACAGATACGCAGTATTTT. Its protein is CACSFRQGRSTDTQYF.

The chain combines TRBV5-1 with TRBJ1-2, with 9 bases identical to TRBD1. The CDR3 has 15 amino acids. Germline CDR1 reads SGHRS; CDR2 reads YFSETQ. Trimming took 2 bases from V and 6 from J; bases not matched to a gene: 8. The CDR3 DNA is TGCGCCAGCAGCTTACAACCGGGACAGGGAAATGGCTACACCTTC. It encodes CASSLQPGQGNGYTF.

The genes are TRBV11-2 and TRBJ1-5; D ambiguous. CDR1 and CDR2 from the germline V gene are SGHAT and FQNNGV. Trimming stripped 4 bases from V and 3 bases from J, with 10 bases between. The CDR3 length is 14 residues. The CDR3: CASSSNANNQPQHF. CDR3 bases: TGTGCCAGCAGCTCAAACGCTAACAATCAGCCCCAGCATTTT.

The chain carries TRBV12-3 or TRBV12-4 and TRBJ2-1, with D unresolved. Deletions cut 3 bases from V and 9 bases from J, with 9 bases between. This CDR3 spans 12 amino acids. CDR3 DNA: TGTGCCAGCAGTTTTTCTTCTCCTGAGCAGTTCTTC. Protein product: CASSFSSPEQFF.

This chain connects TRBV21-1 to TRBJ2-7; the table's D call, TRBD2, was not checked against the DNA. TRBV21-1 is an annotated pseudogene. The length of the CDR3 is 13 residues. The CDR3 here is CASSLAGPYEQYF. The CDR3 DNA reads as TGTGCCAGCAGCCTAGCGGGTCCCTACGAGCAGTACTTC.